Listed below are T cell receptor beta chains from one sample, sequenced in a study of blood T cell repertoires in COVID-19. Produced via immunoSEQ multiplex PCR; TCRdb's table is partial and in-frame only. Among 260,000 or so clones listed, 85% were seen once. The sequenced sample was PBMCs or T cells enriched from blood (not recorded which). These receptors all stem from a woman between 45 and 65 years old who had recovered from COVID-19. The CDR3 runs from the conserved cysteine through the conserved F or W. D genes are given only for firm matches. Clone sizes are given selectively: once, few, many, or a class where the clone is expanded.

>TRBD1|TRBV7-9|-|TRBJ2-1
CASSLTTGTYNEQFF
TGTGCCAGCAGCCTCACGACAGGGACGTACAATGAGCAGTTCTTC
>-|TRBV18|-|TRBJ1-5
CASSPDTSQPQHF
TGTGCCAGCTCACCGGACACCTCTCAGCCCCAGCATTTT
>TRBD1|TRBV7-2|-|TRBJ1-5
CASSGGQGYQPQHF
TGTGCCAGCAGCGGGGGACAGGGGTATCAGCCCCAGCATTTT
>TRBD1|TRBV20-1|-|TRBJ2-7
CSASKGTGYKNEQYF
TGCAGTGCTAGTAAAGGGACAGGTTATAAGAACGAGCAGTACTTC
>-|TRBV18|-|TRBJ2-7
CASSPPLGGQAYEQYF
TGTGCCAGCTCACCACCTCTTGGTGGGCAGGCCTACGAGCAGTACTTC
>-|TRBV18|-|TRBJ2-2
CASSPSRGNTGELFF
TGTGCCAGCTCACCTTCCAGGGGGAACACCGGGGAGCTGTTTTTT
>TRBD1|TRBV7-8|-|TRBJ2-6
CASSSSGQADPGANVLTF
TGTGCCAGCAGCTCCTCGGGACAGGCAGACCCTGGGGCCAACGTCCTGACTTTC
>-|TRBV6-5|once|TRBJ1-3
CASRQGPGNTIYF
TGTGCCAGCAGACAGGGACCAGGAAACACCATATATTTT
>-|TRBV11-2|-|TRBJ1-5
CASSLVRGVRQPQHF
TGTGCCAGCAGCTTAGTGCGGGGGGTGCGTCAGCCCCAGCATTTT
>-|TRBV3-1/TRBV3-2|-|TRBJ2-5
CASSQKEAGVILETQYF
TGTGCCAGCAGCCAGAAGGAGGCAGGGGTAATTTTAGAGACCCAGTACTTC
>-|TRBV7-9|-|TRBJ2-7
CASSPTEDGSEQYF
TGTGCCAGCAGCCCGACAGAGGATGGTAGCGAGCAGTACTTC
>-|TRBV2|once|TRBJ2-2
CASSPTHSTGELFF
TGTGCCAGCAGCCCTACTCATAGCACCGGGGAGCTGTTTTTT
>-|TRBV30|few|TRBJ1-4
CAWSPRGYEKLFF
TGTGCCTGGAGTCCCAGGGGATATGAAAAACTGTTTTTT
>-|TRBV11-2|-|TRBJ2-6
CASSPSRTSGANVLTF
TGTGCCAGCAGCCCCTCACGGACATCCGGGGCCAACGTCCTGACTTTC
>TRBD2|TRBV7-8|-|TRBJ2-7
CASSARAGRDEQYF
TGTGCCAGCAGCGCGCGAGCGGGACGGGACGAGCAGTACTTC
>-|TRBV7-9|once|TRBJ1-1
CASKRWATEAFF
TGTGCCAGCAAACGGTGGGCCACTGAAGCTTTCTTT
>TRBD1|TRBV7-2|-|TRBJ2-7
CASSSRDRGREQYF
TGTGCCAGCAGTTCCCGGGACAGGGGTCGCGAGCAGTACTTC
>-|TRBV7-2|-|TRBJ1-5
CASSLRPGWYSNQPQHF
TGTGCCAGCAGCTTAAGGCCAGGGTGGTATAGCAATCAGCCCCAGCATTTT
>-|TRBV6-6|-|TRBJ1-1
CATTSRVRGTEAFF
TGTGCCACTACCTCTCGGGTCCGAGGCACTGAAGCTTTCTTT
>TRBD2|TRBV9|-|TRBJ2-3
CASSVGLAGERDTQYF
TGTGCCAGCAGCGTAGGACTAGCAGGAGAGCGGGATACGCAGTATTTT
>TRBD1|TRBV11-2|-|TRBJ2-3
CASSSDRGADTQYF
TGTGCCAGCAGCTCGGACAGGGGTGCGGATACGCAGTATTTT
>-|TRBV5-1|-|TRBJ2-1
CASSLRRAYEQFF
TGCGCCAGCAGCTTGAGGAGGGCCTATGAGCAGTTCTTC
>TRBD1|TRBV2|-|TRBJ1-6
CASREGTGTNSPLHF
TGTGCCAGCAGGGAGGGGACAGGGACTAATTCACCCCTCCACTTT
>TRBD1|TRBV27|-|TRBJ2-7
CASSFGTGTYEQYF
TGTGCCAGCAGTTTCGGGACAGGGACCTACGAGCAGTACTTC
>-|TRBV4-1|many|TRBJ2-6
CASSQDDFVRANVLTF
TGCGCCAGCAGCCAAGACGACTTCGTTCGGGCCAACGTCCTGACTTTC